This TCR beta chain originates from a study of blood T cell repertoires in COVID-19. Assay used: immunoSEQ multiplex PCR; TCRdb lists only in-frame clones, some missing. Among just over 250,000 clones listed, approximately 87% were seen once. What was sequenced was peripheral blood. The sequence came from a woman aged 45-65 years with acute or convalescent COVID-19.

This CDR3 is CAWSNRAGSNQPQHF. The CDR3 region has the DNA TGTGCCTGGAGTAATCGGGCGGGTAGCAATCAGCCCCAGCATTTT. The V gene is TRBV30, the J gene TRBJ1-5; no clear D gene. The CDR3 runs 15 residues. Germline V gene lookup returns CDR1 GTSNPN and CDR2 SVGIG (reference sequence). Trimming cost V 2 bases and J 0 bases, with 11 bases left between them.